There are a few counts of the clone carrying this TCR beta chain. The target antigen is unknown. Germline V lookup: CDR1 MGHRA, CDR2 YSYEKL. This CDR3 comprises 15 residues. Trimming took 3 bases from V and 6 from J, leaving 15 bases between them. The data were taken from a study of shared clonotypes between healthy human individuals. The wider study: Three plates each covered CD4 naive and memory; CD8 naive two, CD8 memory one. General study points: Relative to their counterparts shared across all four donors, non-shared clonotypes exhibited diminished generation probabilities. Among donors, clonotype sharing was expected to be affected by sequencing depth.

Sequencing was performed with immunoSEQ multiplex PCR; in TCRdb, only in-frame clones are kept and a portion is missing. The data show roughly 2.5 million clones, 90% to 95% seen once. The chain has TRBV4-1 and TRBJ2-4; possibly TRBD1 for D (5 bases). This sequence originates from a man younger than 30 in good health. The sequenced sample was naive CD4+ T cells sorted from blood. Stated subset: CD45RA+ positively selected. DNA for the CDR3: TGCGCCAGCAGCCACAGAGAGCAGGGTGGAAACATTCAGTACTTC. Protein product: CASSHREQGGNIQYF.